The 27 T cell receptor beta chains in this list originate from one sample, sequenced in a study of CD8 T cells in ankylosing spondylitis. General study points: Typical of ankylosing spondylitis blood, it appeared, was a TCR beta motif of under 10 highly homologous variants.

Which antigens these TCRs recognize remains unknown. Using its own MiXCR run on the 5' RACE reads, TCRdb lists one record per CDR3 protein. Among fewer than 550,000 distinct CDR3 sequences, approximately 5% were seen once, and the ten largest hold 3% to 4.5%. Specimen: blood, either unsorted or a sorted T cell fraction (not recorded which). These receptor sequences come from a male donor with ankylosing spondylitis.

This clonotype was observed at least ten times. The chain combines TRBV12-3 or TRBV12-4 with TRBJ2-5, with D uncertain. Trimming cost V 2 bases and J 6 bases, with 13 bases left between them. This CDR3 is 14 amino acids long. CDR3 coding DNA: TGTGCCAGCAGTTTATCTAGGGTGGAAAAGACCCAGTACTTC. It encodes CASSLSRVEKTQYF.

This clonotype was counted ten times or more. V is TRBV20-1 and J is TRBJ1-4; 10 nucleotides agree with TRBD1. V was pared by 6 bases and J by 8 bases, with 6 bases of the junction left unmatched. The CDR3 extends over 13 amino acids. Germline V gene data show CDR1 as DFQATT and CDR2 as SNEGSKA (reference sequence). The CDR3 bases are TGCAGTGCCCCCGGGACAGGGGTCGAAAAACTGTTTTTT. It encodes CSAPGTGVEKLFF.

The CDR3 DNA sequence: TGTGCCAGCAGTGGGGCCCAGGGTGTGGTCACAGATACGCAGTATTTT. Translated: CASSGAQGVVTDTQYF. The rearrangement joins TRBV2 to TRBJ2-3; perhaps TRBD1 as D (5 bases). Trimming cost V 4 bases and J 2 bases, with 16 bases left between them. CDR1 is SNHLY and CDR2 is FYNNEI in the germline V gene. This CDR3 comprises 16 residues.

In its sample, this clonotype was seen many times. The chain employs TRBV20-1 and TRBJ2-3; D remains ambiguous. From germline, CDR1 is DFQATT and CDR2 SNEGSKA (reference sequence). The germline V and J ends were trimmed by 0 bases and 4 bases, with 14 bases remaining between them. This CDR3 region has 15 residues. CDR3 nucleotide sequence: TGCAGTGCTAGAGATGCAGTGCCTTCCTCAGATACGCAGTATTTT. Amino acid sequence: CSARDAVPSSDTQYF.

This clonotype was counted ten times or more. The chain is built from TRBV4-2 and TRBJ2-3, with TRBD2 matching 11 bases. This CDR3 is 16 amino acids long. The V and J ends lost 0 bases and 8 bases, in that order; junction bases with no gene match: 7. Germline lookup yields CDR1 LGHNA and CDR2 YNFKEQ. The CDR3 coding sequence is TGTGCCAGCAGCCAAGAGGGTAGCGGGGGGGCTCGTACGCAGTATTTT. It specifies CASSQEGSGGARTQYF.

This clonotype was seen more than once but under ten times. The chain uses TRBV11-1 and TRBJ2-2, with TRBD2 matching 9 bases. From germline, CDR1 is SGHAT and CDR2 FQDESV (reference sequence). V lost 0 bases, J lost 0 bases, and 14 bases stayed unmatched. The CDR3 spans 21 residues. Here the CDR3 DNA reads TGTGCCAGCAGCTTAGCCTGGGGAGCGGTGGCGGGAGGGACGAACACCGGGGAGCTGTTTTTT. Its protein product is CASSLAWGAVAGGTNTGELFF.

This clonotype was seen ten or more times. The V gene is TRBV20-1, the J gene TRBJ2-7; tentative D call: TRBD2 (5 bases). V was clipped by 8 bases and J by 5 bases, with 16 bases between them. Germline V gene lookup returns CDR1 DFQATT and CDR2 SNEGSKA (reference sequence). The CDR3 consists of 12 residues. CDR3 sequence: CSIAFPSHEQYF. The CDR3 bases are TGCAGTATAGCGTTTCCGAGTCACGAGCAGTACTTC.

This clonotype has more than one count but fewer than ten. This chain uses TRBV11-2 with TRBJ1-4; 11 bases are a match to TRBD1. The CDR3 runs to 16 residues. Germline CDR1 and CDR2: SGHAT and FQNNGV. The V segment lost 5 bases and the J segment 6 bases; nucleotides outside the gene matches: 8. CDR3 loop: CASSIGQGADYEKLFF. For the CDR3, the DNA is TGTGCCAGCAGCATCGGACAGGGGGCTGATTATGAAAAACTGTTTTTT.

This clonotype was recorded at least ten times. The rearrangement links TRBV15 to TRBJ2-1; D remains unclear. Germline CDR1 reads LNHNV; CDR2 reads YYDKDF (reference sequence). Trimming cost V 0 bases and J 6 bases, with 9 bases left between them. CDR3 length equals 14 residues. CDR3 loop: CATSRDLRANEQFF. CDR3 in DNA: TGTGCCACCAGCAGAGATCTGAGAGCCAATGAGCAGTTCTTC.

This clonotype was counted many times. V usage is TRBV5-5 and J usage is TRBJ1-2, with D possibly TRBD1 on 6 matching bases. Germline lookup yields CDR1 SGHKS and CDR2 YYEKEE (reference sequence). This CDR3 is built from 15 residues. The V and J ends lost 4 bases and 4 bases respectively, with 17 bases between them. CDR3: CASSGGGASGYGYTF. DNA of the CDR3: TGTGCCAGCAGCGGCGGGGGGGCATCAGGCTATGGCTACACCTTC.

This clonotype came up many times. The chain combines TRBV4-2 with TRBJ2-7, with D unclear. Germline V lookup: CDR1 LGHNA, CDR2 YNFKEQ. The V end was cut by 0 bases, the J end by 3 bases, with 12 bases between. This CDR3 spans 15 amino acids. The CDR3 DNA sequence: TGTGCCAGCAGCCAAGATTGGACCTCTCTCTACGAGCAGTACTTC. Protein product: CASSQDWTSLYEQYF.

The table lists this clonotype with many counts. V is TRBV27 and J is TRBJ1-4; 8 bases are a match to TRBD1. The V gene end was trimmed by 10 bases and the J gene end by 0 bases; junction bases not matched to a gene: 7. The CDR3 has 15 residues. Germline V gene lookup returns CDR1 MNHEY and CDR2 SMNVEV (reference sequence). The CDR3 is CATRTGIATNEKLFF. CDR3 DNA sequence: TGTGCCACCAGGACAGGGATCGCAACTAATGAAAAACTGTTTTTT.

V and J are TRBV5-1 and TRBJ2-5, with D possibly being TRBD2 (6 bases). This CDR3 has 15 amino acids. Germline V gives CDR1 SGHRS, CDR2 YFSETQ. Between the trimmed V and J ends, which lost 3 bases and 2 bases, there was a span of 14 bases. CDR3 in DNA: TGCGCCAGCAGCTCCTCCGGGAGAAGACAAGAGACCCAGTACTTC. Translation: CASSSSGRRQETQYF. Complete variable domain (other parts from reference TRBV5-1 and TRBJ2-5): KAGVTQTPRYLIKTRGQQVTLSCSPISGHRSVSWYQQTPGQGLQFLFEYFSETQRNKGNFPGRFSGRQFSNSRSEMNVSTLELGDSALYLCASSSSGRRQETQYFGPGTRLLVL.

Worth noting for this clonotype: Germline is not matched at one junction end, which may reflect a read error. V gene TRBV3-1 combines with J gene TRBJ2-7; D tentatively fits TRBD1 or TRBD2 (5 bases each). This CDR3 has 15 residues. Germline V lookup: CDR1 LGHDT, CDR2 YNNKEL (reference sequence). CDR3 bases: TGTGCCAGCAGCCATGCAGGGAGCTCCTACTACGAGCGGTACTTC. This codes for CASSHAGSSYYERYF.

This clonotype was counted many times. This chain links TRBV5-6 with TRBJ2-5, with a weak D call TRBD1 (6 bases). The CDR3 consists of 14 residues. Trimming removed 3 bases from V and 5 bases from J, with 14 bases in between. Germline CDR1 reads SGHDT; CDR2 reads YYEEEE. CDR3 bases: TGTGCCAGCAGCTATCAGGGGTCAGGGGAGACCCAGTACTTC. This sequence encodes CASSYQGSGETQYF.

This clonotype has a handful of counts. This sequence joins TRBV20-1 and TRBJ2-3; TRBD1 or TRBD2 may be the D gene (6 bases each). The germline gives CDR1 DFQATT, CDR2 SNEGSKA (reference sequence). The V end was cut by 6 bases, the J end by 7 bases, with 17 bases between. The CDR3 is 13 residues long. CDR3 nucleotide sequence: TGCAGTGCACCGGGGGCGGAGGCCCATACGCAGTATTTT. Protein: CSAPGAEAHTQYF.

This chain links TRBV4-1 with TRBJ2-6; D unclear. The germline V gene encodes CDR1 MGHRA and CDR2 YSYEKL. CDR3 length: 16 amino acids. The V and J ends lost 2 bases and 0 bases respectively, with 8 bases between them. This CDR3 reads CASSQLAFSGANVLTF. CDR3 sequence (DNA): TGCGCCAGCAGCCAACTGGCGTTCTCTGGGGCCAACGTCCTGACTTTC.

This clonotype was counted at least ten times. V is TRBV28 and J is TRBJ1-1; D not resolved. Germline CDR1 is MDHEN and CDR2 is SYDVKM. Trimming stripped 5 bases from V and 1 base from J, with 14 bases between. This CDR3 has 15 residues. In DNA form, the CDR3 reads TGTGCCAGCAGTCCTAGAAGGCACAGGAACACTGAAGCTTTCTTT. As protein: CASSPRRHRNTEAFF.

The V call is TRBV19, the J call TRBJ2-3; D perhaps matches TRBD2 (6 bases). CDR1 and CDR2 (germline): LNHDA, SQIVND (reference sequence). The CDR3 is 19 residues long. Trimming cost V 11 bases and J 0 bases, with 30 bases left between them. The CDR3 region is CAGAPGLFSKTSSTDTQYF. The CDR3 DNA follows: TGTGCCGGTGCCCCGGGACTTTTTTCCAAAACCTCTAGCACAGATACGCAGTATTTT.

This clonotype has at least ten counts. The chain has TRBV5-1 and TRBJ2-1; D may be TRBD1 or TRBD2 (5 bases each). With 4 bases removed from V and 8 bases from J, the gap between germline ends came to 16 bases. Per the germline V gene, CDR1 is SGHRS and CDR2 is YFSETQ. The CDR3 is made up of 14 amino acids. The CDR3 here is CASSDGGVGDEQFF. CDR3 sequence (DNA): TGCGCCAGCAGCGATGGAGGTGTGGGGGATGAGCAGTTCTTC.

This clonotype was counted at least ten times. V usage is TRBV15 and J usage is TRBJ1-2; 8 bases align to TRBD1. V trimming: 4 bases; J trimming: 4 bases; junction bases outside the gene matches: 2. Germline V gene data show CDR1 as LNHNV and CDR2 as YYDKDF (reference sequence). This CDR3 has 13 amino acids. The CDR3 region has the DNA TGTGCCACCAGCACCGGGACAGGCTATGGCTACACCTTC. As protein: CATSTGTGYGYTF.

This clonotype appeared many times. The genes are TRBV5-1 and TRBJ2-5, with 7 bases matching TRBD1. CDR3 size: 14 residues. The V gene end was trimmed by 2 bases and the J gene end by 4 bases; junction bases not matched to a gene: 5. Germline assignment: CDR1 SGHRS and CDR2 YFSETQ. The CDR3 loop is CASSFGNRGETQYF. CDR3 in DNA: TGCGCCAGCAGCTTTGGGAACAGGGGAGAGACCCAGTACTTC. Variable domain in full (rest from reference TRBV5-1 and TRBJ2-5): KAGVTQTPRYLIKTRGQQVTLSCSPISGHRSVSWYQQTPGQGLQFLFEYFSETQRNKGNFPGRFSGRQFSNSRSEMNVSTLELGDSALYLCASSFGNRGETQYFGPGTRLLVL.

This clonotype was observed many times. The germline gene is not matched at one end of the junction; a read error may be the cause. The V call is TRBV20-1, the J call TRBJ2-1, with 7 positions matching TRBD2. The CDR3 extends over 13 amino acids. In germline, CDR1 is DFQATT, CDR2 SNEGSKA (reference sequence). The CDR3 DNA sequence: TGTGGGGGGGGGGATGGCATCTACAATGAGCAGTTCTTC. Protein sequence: CGGGDGIYNEQFF.

This clonotype was seen many times. Compared with germline, one end of the junction differs, possibly owing to a read error. This chain uses TRBV7-7 with TRBJ2-7, with D hard to call. The CDR3 has 13 amino acids. Germline V gene sequence: CDR1 SSHAT, CDR2 FNYEAQ (reference sequence). The CDR3: CASSFGKGYEQYF. In nucleotides, the CDR3 is TGTGCTAGCAGCTTTGGCAAGGGCTACGAGCAGTACTTC.

CDR3 DNA sequence: TGTGCCAGCAGCCCACTGACACGTGCGGCTTTGGTGGGAGAGACCCAGTACTTC. This encodes CASSPLTRAALVGETQYF. This chain links TRBV4-2 with TRBJ2-5; no reliable D call. Germline V gene data show CDR1 as LGHNA and CDR2 as YNFKEQ. The CDR3 has 18 residues. Between the trimmed V and J ends, which lost 4 bases and 4 bases, there was a span of 25 bases.

This clonotype was counted ten times or more. The chain joins TRBV29-1 to TRBJ2-7; D remains unclear. Trimming pared 6 bases from V and 7 bases from J, leaving 13 bases between. Germline assignment: CDR1 SQVTM and CDR2 ANQGSEA. The CDR3 extends over 11 amino acids. The CDR3, as DNA: TGCAGCGTGGAAACCCTTGGAGAGCAGTACTTC. Translation gives CSVETLGEQYF.

This clonotype has a count of ten or more. The chain uses TRBV10-3 and TRBJ1-3, with D unresolved. This CDR3 comprises 14 residues. V gave up 5 bases and J gave up 1 base, with 9 bases separating them. In germline, CDR1 is ENHRY, CDR2 SYGVKD. DNA of the CDR3: TGTGCCATCAGTCCGGACGGTTCTGGAAACACCATATATTTT. Translated: CAISPDGSGNTIYF.